Below, 18 T cell receptor beta chains from the same sample are listed, as sequenced in a study of early stage breast cancer tumors. The data were produced by immunoSEQ multiplex PCR, yet TCRdb's version contains in-frame clones alone and is incomplete. The sample includes nearly 25,000 clones, roughly 64% of them seen just once. Sequencing was carried out using breast tumor tissue. The receptors shown here come from a person between 55 and 70 years old with breast cancer.

The chain combines TRBV5-6 with TRBJ2-7; possibly TRBD1 for D (6 bases). CDR3 length equals 14 residues. Trimming took off 4 bases at V and 2 bases at J, with 13 bases between the two ends. Germline V lookup: CDR1 SGHDT, CDR2 YYEEEE. Here the CDR3 DNA reads TGTGCCAGCAGCCCGACAGGCCGGACCTACGAGCAGTACTTC. Its translation is CASSPTGRTYEQYF.

The chain is built from TRBV6-6 and TRBJ1-1; D may be TRBD1 (6 bases). Germline values: CDR1 MNHNY, CDR2 SVGAGI (reference sequence). V lost 4 bases and J lost 1, with 10 bases in between. The CDR3 extends over 14 amino acids. The CDR3 bases are TGTGCCAGCAGTTTGGGACAAGAGAACACTGAAGCTTTCTTT. Amino acid sequence: CASSLGQENTEAFF.

This clone was recorded only once. V gene TRBV5-5 combines with J gene TRBJ2-1, with a possible D match to TRBD2 (5 bases). Trimming removed 7 bases from V and 4 bases from J, with 12 bases in between. Germline-derived CDR1 and CDR2 are SGHKS and YYEKEE (reference sequence). The CDR3 has 13 amino acids. The CDR3 protein is CASGRTGYNEQFF. The CDR3 DNA sequence: TGTGCCAGCGGGCGGACGGGGTACAATGAGCAGTTCTTC.

The V gene is TRBV5-1, the J gene TRBJ2-1; D is undetermined. The CDR3 spans 13 residues. Germline V gives CDR1 SGHRS, CDR2 YFSETQ. The ends were cut back, 3 bases at V and 5 bases at J, with 9 bases in the middle. The CDR3 loop reads CASSSITNNEQFF. As DNA, the CDR3 is TGCGCCAGCAGCTCCATTACTAACAATGAGCAGTTCTTC.

V and J are TRBV19 and TRBJ2-3, with D hard to call. Germline V gene lookup returns CDR1 LNHDA and CDR2 SQIVND (reference sequence). The CDR3 runs to 15 residues. Trimming cost V 1 base and J 2 bases, with 10 bases left between them. The CDR3 DNA reads as TGTGCCAGTAGTATAGCTGGAGACTTCACAGATACGCAGTATTTT. Protein: CASSIAGDFTDTQYF.

This clone has only a few counts. This rearrangement joins TRBV25-1 to TRBJ1-2, with D possibly being TRBD1 (6 bases). The length of the CDR3 is 13 residues. The V gene lost 1 base and the J gene lost 7 bases, with 10 bases spanning the gap. The germline CDR1 and CDR2 sequences are MGHDK and SYGVNS. CDR3 loop: CASSESRGFGYTF. The CDR3 DNA is TGTGCCAGCAGTGAATCCAGGGGTTTTGGCTACACCTTC.

V and J are TRBV27 and TRBJ2-3; 11 bases agree with TRBD2. The CDR3 length is 15 residues. Germline V gene data show CDR1 as MNHEY and CDR2 as SMNVEV (reference sequence). J gave up 5 bases and V 8 bases, and 9 bases lay outside the gene matches. The CDR3 bases are TGTGCCAGCGGGAGAGGACTAGCGGGTTTAGATACGCAGTATTTT. Amino acids: CASGRGLAGLDTQYF.

The chain employs TRBV7-2 and TRBJ1-1; no clear D. The germline V gene has CDR1 SGHTA and CDR2 FQGNSA. This CDR3 spans 13 amino acids. V was clipped by 5 bases and J by 11 bases, with 18 bases between them. CDR3 sequence (DNA): TGTGCCAGCAGCACCACAGCGGGGATCGGCGCTTTCTTT. Protein product: CASSTTAGIGAFF.

CDR3: CASRDGLAGSTGELFF. DNA of the CDR3: TGTGCCAGCAGAGACGGACTAGCGGGTTCAACCGGGGAGCTGTTTTTT. The chain links TRBV14 to TRBJ2-2, with 11 positions matching TRBD2. Germline CDR1 SGHDN, CDR2 FVKESK. The CDR3 extends over 16 amino acids. Unmatched junction bases numbered 8, after V lost 6 bases and J lost 5 bases.

The chain couples TRBV5-4 to TRBJ2-7, with D uncertain. This CDR3 spans 13 amino acids. Per the germline V gene, CDR1 is SGHNT and CDR2 is YYREEE (reference sequence). V was pared by 0 bases and J by 3 bases, with 7 bases between. The CDR3 nucleotides read TGTGCCAGCAGCTTGGGGTCAGTCTACGAGCAGTACTTC. Its translation: CASSLGSVYEQYF.

The V gene is TRBV19, the J gene TRBJ1-5; 11 bases line up with TRBD1. The V gene's germline CDR1 is LNHDA and CDR2 SQIVND (reference sequence). This CDR3 contains 16 residues. V gave up 5 bases and J gave up 6 bases; unmatched junction bases: 9. CDR3 in amino acids: CASSVGQGAWGQPQHF. Written as DNA, the CDR3 is TGTGCCAGTAGTGTTGGACAGGGGGCTTGGGGTCAGCCCCAGCATTTT.

CDR3 sequence: CAISELSYNEQFF. In DNA, the CDR3 is TGTGCCATCAGTGAGTTATCCTACAATGAGCAGTTCTTC. The chain has TRBV10-3 and TRBJ2-1; no clear D gene. This CDR3 spans 13 amino acids. In germline, CDR1 is ENHRY, CDR2 SYGVKD. V dropped 1 base and J dropped 1 base, with 2 bases sitting between them.

This clone has only a few counts. The rearrangement uses TRBV6-1 and TRBJ1-4; TRBD1 agrees at 12 bases. Germline CDR1 is MNHNS and CDR2 is SASEGT. The CDR3 loop spans 16 amino acids. The V segment lost 1 base and the J segment 7 bases; nucleotides outside the gene matches: 4. As DNA, the CDR3 is TGTGCCAGCAGTGAAGATTGGGGACAGGGGGCTGAAAAACTGTTTTTT. It translates to CASSEDWGQGAEKLFF.

CDR3 in DNA: TGTGCCAGCTCACCTGGGACAAAAAGGAATGAGCAGTTCTTC. Amino acid sequence: CASSPGTKRNEQFF. J is TRBJ2-1 and V is TRBV18; tentatively, D is TRBD1 (6 bases). This CDR3 region has 14 residues. V was cut by 3 bases and J by 7 bases, with 13 bases left in between. The germline V gene encodes CDR1 KGHSH and CDR2 LQKENI.

The chain couples TRBV18 to TRBJ2-1; TRBD1 is a possible D gene (6 bases). The CDR3 extends over 15 amino acids. V lost 1 base and J lost 5, with 12 bases in between. The germline gives CDR1 KGHSH, CDR2 LQKENI. The DNA for the CDR3 is TGTGCCAGCTCACCACTACAGGGCCCCAACAATGAGCAGTTCTTC. Its translation is CASSPLQGPNNEQFF. The full variable domain, completed using reference TRBV18 and TRBJ2-1, is NAGVMQNPRHLVRRRGQEARLRCSPMKGHSHVYWYRQLPEEGLKFMVYLQKENIIDESGMPKERFSAEFPKEGPSILRIQQVVRGDSAAYFCASSPLQGPNNEQFFGPGTRLTVL.

The genes are TRBV18 and TRBJ2-3; perhaps TRBD2 as D (6 bases). Germline loops: CDR1 KGHSH, CDR2 LQKENI. The CDR3 spans 16 residues. V lost 0 bases and J lost 11, with 21 bases in between. The CDR3 DNA is TGTGCCAGCTCACCACCGGCAGGGCCCACGGGAGTGGGGCAGTATTTT. This gives the protein CASSPPAGPTGVGQYF.

V usage is TRBV5-4 and J usage is TRBJ2-7, with 12 bases that match TRBD1. CDR1 is SGHNT, CDR2 YYREEE, per germline (reference sequence). J gave up 6 bases and V 4 bases, and 8 bases lay outside the gene matches. The CDR3 runs 15 residues. The CDR3 loop reads CASSLSGTGGPEQYF. Written as DNA, the CDR3 is TGTGCCAGCAGCCTCTCAGGGACAGGGGGCCCCGAGCAGTACTTC.

In this sample, this clone turned up a few times. The rearrangement links TRBV28 to TRBJ1-5, with a tentative D call TRBD1 (5 bases). Germline CDR1 reads MDHEN; CDR2 reads SYDVKM. This CDR3 is 12 amino acids long. Trimming pared 5 bases from V and 4 bases from J, leaving 6 bases between. CDR3 DNA: TGTGCCAGCAGTGGGGGGAATCAGCCCCAGCATTTT. This gives the protein CASSGGNQPQHF.